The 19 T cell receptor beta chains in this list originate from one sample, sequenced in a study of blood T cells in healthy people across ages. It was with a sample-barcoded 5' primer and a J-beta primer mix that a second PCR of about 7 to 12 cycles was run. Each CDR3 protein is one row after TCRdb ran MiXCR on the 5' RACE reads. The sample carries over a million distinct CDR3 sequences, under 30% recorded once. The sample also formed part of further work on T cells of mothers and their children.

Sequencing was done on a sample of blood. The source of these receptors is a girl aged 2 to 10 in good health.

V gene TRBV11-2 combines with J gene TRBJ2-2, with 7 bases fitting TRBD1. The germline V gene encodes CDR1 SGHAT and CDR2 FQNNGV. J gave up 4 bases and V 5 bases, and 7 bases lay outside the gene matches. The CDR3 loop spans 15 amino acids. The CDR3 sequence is CASSRTGDSTGELFF. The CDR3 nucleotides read TGTGCCAGCAGCCGGACAGGTGATAGCACCGGGGAGCTGTTTTTT.

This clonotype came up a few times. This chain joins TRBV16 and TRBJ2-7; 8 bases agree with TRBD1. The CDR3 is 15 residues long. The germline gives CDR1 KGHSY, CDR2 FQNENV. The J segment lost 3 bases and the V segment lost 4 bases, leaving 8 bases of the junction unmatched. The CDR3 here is CASSPPTGVFYEQYF. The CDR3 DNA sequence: TGTGCCAGCAGCCCTCCGACAGGGGTATTCTACGAGCAGTACTTC. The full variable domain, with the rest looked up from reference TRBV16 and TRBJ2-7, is GEEVAQTPKHLVRGEGQKAKLYCAPIKGHSYVFWYQQVLKNEFKFLISFQNENVFDETGMPKERFSAKCLPNSPCSLEIQATKLEDSAVYFCASSPPTGVFYEQYFGPGTRLTVT.

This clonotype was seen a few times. CDR3 sequence: CASRPLAGPHEQYF. The CDR3, as DNA: TGTGCCAGCAGACCTCTAGCGGGCCCCCACGAGCAGTACTTC. J is TRBJ2-5 and V is TRBV28, with TRBD2 matching over 8 bases. The DNA end lines up better with TRBJ2-7; the J call may be wrong. The germline gives CDR1 MDHEN, CDR2 SYDVKM. The CDR3 is made up of 14 amino acids.

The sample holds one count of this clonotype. The CDR3 DNA sequence: TGCGCCAGCAGCCTACAGCAAAATGAGCAGTTCTTC. Residues: CASSLQQNEQFF. The chain recombines TRBV5-1 with TRBJ2-5; D unresolved. The end of the DNA is better explained by TRBJ2-1, so the J call may be wrong. Germline V gene sequence: CDR1 SGHRS, CDR2 YFSETQ. The CDR3 sequence is 12 residues long.

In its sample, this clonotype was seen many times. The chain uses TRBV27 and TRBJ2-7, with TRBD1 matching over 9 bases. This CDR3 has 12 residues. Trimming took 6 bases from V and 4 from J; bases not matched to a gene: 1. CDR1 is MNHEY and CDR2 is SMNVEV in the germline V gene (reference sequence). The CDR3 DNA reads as TGTGCCAGCAGGGACAGGGGATACGAGCAGTACTTC. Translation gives CASRDRGYEQYF.

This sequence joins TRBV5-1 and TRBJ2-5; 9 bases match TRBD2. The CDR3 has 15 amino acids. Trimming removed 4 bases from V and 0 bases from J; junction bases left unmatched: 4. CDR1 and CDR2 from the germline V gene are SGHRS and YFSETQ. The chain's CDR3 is CASSPGGGDQETQYF. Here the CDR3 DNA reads TGCGCCAGCAGCCCTGGCGGGGGGGACCAAGAGACCCAGTACTTC.

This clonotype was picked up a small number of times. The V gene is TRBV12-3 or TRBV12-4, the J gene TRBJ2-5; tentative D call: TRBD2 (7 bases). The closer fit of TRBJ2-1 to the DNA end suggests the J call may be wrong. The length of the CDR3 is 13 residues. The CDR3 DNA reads TGTGCCAGCATGTTGGGGGGGCCAGATGAGCAGTTCTTC. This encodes CASMLGGPDEQFF.

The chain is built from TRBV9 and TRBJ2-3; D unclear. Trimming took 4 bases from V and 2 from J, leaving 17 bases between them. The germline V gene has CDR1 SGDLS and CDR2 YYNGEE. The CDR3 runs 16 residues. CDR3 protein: CASSPRDSYPTDTQYF. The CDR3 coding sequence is TGTGCCAGCAGCCCCCGAGACTCGTACCCCACAGATACGCAGTATTTT.

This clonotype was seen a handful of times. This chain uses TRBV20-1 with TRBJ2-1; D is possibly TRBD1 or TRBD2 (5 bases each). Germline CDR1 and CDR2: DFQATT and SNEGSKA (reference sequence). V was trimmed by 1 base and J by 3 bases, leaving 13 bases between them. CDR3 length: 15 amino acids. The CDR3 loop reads CSARAPWGYYNEQFF. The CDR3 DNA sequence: TGCAGTGCTAGAGCCCCATGGGGGTACTACAATGAGCAGTTCTTC.

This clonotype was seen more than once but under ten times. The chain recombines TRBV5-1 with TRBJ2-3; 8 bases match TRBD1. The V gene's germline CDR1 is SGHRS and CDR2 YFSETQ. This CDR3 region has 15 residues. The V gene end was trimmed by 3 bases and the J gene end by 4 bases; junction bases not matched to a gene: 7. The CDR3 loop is CASSWQGQAADTQYF. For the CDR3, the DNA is TGCGCCAGCAGCTGGCAGGGACAGGCAGCAGATACGCAGTATTTT.

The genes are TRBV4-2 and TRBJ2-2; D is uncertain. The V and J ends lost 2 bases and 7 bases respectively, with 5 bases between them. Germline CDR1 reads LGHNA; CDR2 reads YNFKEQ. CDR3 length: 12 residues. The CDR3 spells CASSQLRGELFF. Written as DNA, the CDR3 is TGTGCCAGCAGCCAATTGCGCGGGGAGCTGTTTTTT.

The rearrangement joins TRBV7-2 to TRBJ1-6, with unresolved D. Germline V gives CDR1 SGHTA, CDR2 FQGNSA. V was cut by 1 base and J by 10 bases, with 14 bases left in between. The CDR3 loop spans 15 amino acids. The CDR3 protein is CASSLGGGLGSPLHF. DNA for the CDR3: TGTGCCAGCAGCTTAGGGGGTGGTTTAGGGTCACCCCTCCACTTT.

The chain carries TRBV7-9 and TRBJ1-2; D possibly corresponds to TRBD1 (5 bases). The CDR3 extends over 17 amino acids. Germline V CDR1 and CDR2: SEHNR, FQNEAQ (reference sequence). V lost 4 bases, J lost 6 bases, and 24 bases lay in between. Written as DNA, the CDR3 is TGTGCCAGCAGCTCGACACAACCAAACAGGAAGAGGGATGGCTACACCTTC. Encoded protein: CASSSTQPNRKRDGYTF.

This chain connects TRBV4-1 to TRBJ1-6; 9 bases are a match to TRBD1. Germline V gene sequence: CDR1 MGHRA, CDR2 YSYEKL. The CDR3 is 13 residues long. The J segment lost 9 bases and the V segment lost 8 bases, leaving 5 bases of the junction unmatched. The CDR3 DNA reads TGCGCCAGCTCCGGGACAGGGAGTTCACCCCTCCACTTT. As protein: CASSGTGSSPLHF.

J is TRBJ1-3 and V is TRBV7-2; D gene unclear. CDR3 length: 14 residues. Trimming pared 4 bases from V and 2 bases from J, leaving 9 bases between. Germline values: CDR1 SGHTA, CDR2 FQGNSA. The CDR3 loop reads CASSSTVTGNTIYF. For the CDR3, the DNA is TGTGCCAGCAGCTCTACAGTCACTGGAAACACCATATATTTT.

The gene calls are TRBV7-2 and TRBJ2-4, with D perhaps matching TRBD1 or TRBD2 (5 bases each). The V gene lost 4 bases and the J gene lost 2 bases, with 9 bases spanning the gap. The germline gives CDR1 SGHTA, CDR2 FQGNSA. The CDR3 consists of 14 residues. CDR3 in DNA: TGTGCCAGCAGCTCCGGGACGACCAAAAACATTCAGTACTTC. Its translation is CASSSGTTKNIQYF. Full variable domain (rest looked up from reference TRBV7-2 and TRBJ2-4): GAGVSQSPSNKVTEKGKDVELRCDPISGHTALYWYRQSLGQGLEFLIYFQGNSAPDKSGLPSDRFSAERTGGSVSTLTIQRTQQEDSAVYLCASSSGTTKNIQYFGAGTRLSVL.

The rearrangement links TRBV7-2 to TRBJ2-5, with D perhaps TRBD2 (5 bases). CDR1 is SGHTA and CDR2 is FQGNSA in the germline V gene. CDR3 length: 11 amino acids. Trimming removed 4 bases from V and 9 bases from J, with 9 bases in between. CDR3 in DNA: TGTGCCAGCAGCTCCAAGGAGGCCCAGTACTTC. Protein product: CASSSKEAQYF. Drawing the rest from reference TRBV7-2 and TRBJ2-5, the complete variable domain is GAGVSQSPSNKVTEKGKDVELRCDPISGHTALYWYRQSLGQGLEFLIYFQGNSAPDKSGLPSDRFSAERTGGSVSTLTIQRTQQEDSAVYLCASSSKEAQYFGPGTRLLVL.

The CDR3 protein is CASSATGSWGSPLHF. DNA for the CDR3: TGTGCCAGCAGCGCCACAGGGAGTTGGGGGTCACCCCTCCACTTT. The chain links TRBV5-6 to TRBJ1-6; tentatively, D is TRBD1 (6 bases). The CDR3 sequence is 15 residues long. V gave up 4 bases and J gave up 10 bases, with 18 bases separating them. Germline CDR1 SGHDT, CDR2 YYEEEE.

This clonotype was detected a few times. The CDR3 sequence is CASSLVYYDYSYEQYF. Written as DNA, the CDR3 is TGTGCCAGCAGCTTAGTCTACTACGATTATTCCTACGAGCAGTACTTC. The V and J genes are TRBV7-2 and TRBJ2-5; D uncertain. The DNA end favors TRBJ2-7, so the J call may be wrong. This CDR3 has 16 residues. Germline V gene data show CDR1 as SGHTA and CDR2 as FQGNSA.